There are many counts of the clone carrying this T cell receptor (beta chain). Its antigen is not known. No progression to ophthalmopathy during 18 months of follow-up defined stable disease. Patients having uncontrolled infection, another autoimmune disease, pregnancy or lactation were not included. The PBMCs studied were ones that came from 10 ml fresh peripheral blood. The CDR3 regions of TCR beta were amplified from RNA transcripts. The TCR CDR3 was amplified in a first-round RT-PCR using the HTBI primer set. TCRdb fed the multiplex PCR reads into MiXCR, producing one record per CDR3 protein. The sample yields 340,000 or so distinct CDR3 sequences, over 15% seen once. Trimming stripped 0 bases from V and 3 bases from J, with 15 bases between. Germline V CDR1 and CDR2: SGHRS, YFSETQ. The CDR3 has 16 amino acids. This entry comes from a study of T cells in Graves' hyperthyroidism and ophthalmopathy. Study outcomes and limitations: A model of 13 V-J pairs discriminated ophthalmopathy from stable hyperthyroidism.

This clonotype originated in a woman between 45 and 65 years old with Graves' hyperthyroidism. The sequenced material came from blood. This chain connects TRBV5-1 to TRBJ1-1; D remains ambiguous. The CDR3 is CASSLGRGIEDTEAFF. The CDR3 DNA reads TGCGCCAGCAGCTTGGGCCGGGGAATCGAGGACACTGAAGCTTTCTTT.